Listed below are T cell receptor beta chains from one sample, sequenced in a study of cytomegalovirus exposure and HLA in healthy donors. Here immunoSEQ multiplex PCR was the method, and the copy in TCRdb shows in-frame clones only, minus some. The sample lists about 160,000 clones, 80% to 90% occurring once. Material for sequencing was PBMCs. Receptors originate from a woman aged 18-29 years in good health and CMV-seronegative. The CDR3 runs from the conserved cysteine through the conserved F or W. D genes are given only for firm matches. Clone size is given for some rows only: seen once, a few or many times, or a class if the clone is expanded.

TRBD2	TRBV10-1	.	17	TRBJ2-2	CASSEWETSGNTGELFF	TGCGCCAGCAGTGAGTGGGAGACTAGCGGGAACACCGGGGAGCTGTTTTTT
.	TRBV4-1	.	14	TRBJ2-2	CASSQARDTGELFF	TGCGCCAGCAGCCAAGCCAGGGACACCGGGGAGCTGTTTTTT
TRBD2	TRBV4-1	.	15	TRBJ2-1	CASSQGGTSKNEQFF	TGCGCCAGCAGCCAAGGAGGGACTAGCAAAAATGAGCAGTTCTTC
.	TRBV2	.	14	TRBJ2-7	CASRPPDRSYEQYF	TGTGCCAGCCGGCCCCCCGACAGATCCTACGAGCAGTACTTC
.	TRBV6-5	.	13	TRBJ2-7	CASRENRAYEQYF	TGTGCCAGCAGGGAGAACAGGGCCTACGAGCAGTACTTC
.	TRBV27	once	19	TRBJ1-5	CASRTPPQSGAPFNQPQHF	TGTGCCAGCCGAACTCCCCCTCAGTCAGGGGCCCCTTTCAATCAGCCCCAGCATTTT
.	TRBV7-8	.	16	TRBJ2-1	CASSLAMRAPGIGQFF	TGTGCCAGCAGCTTAGCGATGAGGGCGCCAGGTATTGGGCAGTTCTTC
.	TRBV5-4	.	12	TRBJ1-2	CASRTGWGGYTF	TGTGCCAGCCGCACAGGGTGGGGTGGCTACACCTTC
TRBD2	TRBV4-1	.	17	TRBJ2-7	CASSPIGTSGFFYEQYF	TGCGCCAGCAGCCCGATCGGGACTAGCGGGTTCTTCTACGAGCAGTACTTC
.	TRBV4-1	.	13	TRBJ1-5	CASSSSGNQPQHF	TGCGCCAGCAGCTCGTCGGGAAATCAGCCCCAGCATTTT
TRBD2	TRBV7-2	.	15	TRBJ2-5	CASSFQASGQETQYF	TGTGCCAGCAGCTTCCAGGCTAGCGGCCAAGAGACCCAGTACTTC
TRBD1	TRBV11-3	.	14	TRBJ2-2	CASSSRQGTGELFF	TGTGCCAGCAGCTCTCGACAGGGAACGGGGGAGCTGTTTTTT
TRBD1	TRBV5-5	.	14	TRBJ2-7	CASSWGQGGYEQYF	TGTGCCAGCAGCTGGGGACAGGGGGGCTACGAGCAGTACTTC
.	TRBV5-1	once	17	TRBJ2-1	CASSLGESGFSDNEQFF	TGCGCCAGCAGCTTGGGTGAATCTGGGTTTAGCGACAATGAGCAGTTCTTC
TRBD1	TRBV2	.	16	TRBJ2-3	CASRGWTGLSTDTQYF	TGTGCCAGCAGGGGATGGACAGGGCTTAGCACAGATACGCAGTATTTT
.	TRBV19	.	14	TRBJ1-2	CASSTSQIGYGYTF	TGTGCCAGTAGTACCTCACAGATAGGCTATGGCTACACCTTC
TRBD2	TRBV10-1	.	13	TRBJ2-3	CASASGITDTQYF	TGCGCCAGCGCTAGCGGGATCACAGATACGCAGTATTTT
TRBD1	TRBV18	.	15	TRBJ2-7	CASSPSMTGNDEQYF	TGTGCCAGCTCACCATCAATGACAGGGAATGACGAGCAGTACTTC
TRBD1	TRBV29-1	.	14	TRBJ1-2	CSVDLQGADYGYTF	TGCAGCGTAGACCTACAGGGGGCGGACTATGGCTACACCTTC
TRBD2	TRBV6-1	.	15	TRBJ2-1	CASSAERGLYNEQFF	TGTGCCAGCAGTGCCGAGCGGGGGCTCTACAATGAGCAGTTCTTC
.	TRBV29-1	.	12	TRBJ1-2	CSVGQVGDGYTF	TGCAGCGTTGGTCAGGTCGGGGATGGCTACACCTTC
.	TRBV5-6	.	14	TRBJ2-7	CASSFKAGAYEQYF	TGTGCCAGCAGCTTTAAGGCAGGGGCCTACGAGCAGTACTTC
.	TRBV30	.	13	TRBJ1-5	CAWSNRGNQPQHF	TGTGCCTGGAGTAACAGGGGCAATCAGCCCCAGCATTTT
.	TRBV5-1	.	14	TRBJ1-1	CASSPQAMNTEAFF	TGCGCCAGCAGCCCACAGGCGATGAACACTGAAGCTTTCTTT
TRBD2	TRBV28	.	15	TRBJ2-7	CASSLLGGSSYEQYF	TGTGCCAGCAGTTTATTAGGCGGGAGCTCCTACGAGCAGTACTTC
.	TRBV6-1	once	13	TRBJ2-1	CASDRPSTNEQFF	TGTGCCAGCGACAGACCCTCCACCAATGAGCAGTTCTTC
.	TRBV19	.	14	TRBJ2-7	CASSPRQSSYEQYF	TGTGCCAGTAGCCCCAGACAGTCCTCCTACGAGCAGTACTTC
TRBD1	TRBV2	.	15	TRBJ1-6	CASSVEGTGASPLHF	TGTGCCAGCAGTGTCGAAGGGACAGGGGCTTCACCCCTCCACTTT
.	TRBV9	.	18	TRBJ2-7	CASSVGVRGNSSVYEQYF	TGTGCCAGCAGCGTCGGAGTCAGGGGCAACAGTTCCGTTTACGAGCAGTACTTC
TRBD1	TRBV5-1	.	13	TRBJ2-7	CASSSGGAAEQYF	TGCGCCAGCAGCTCAGGGGGCGCGGCCGAGCAGTACTTC
.	TRBV7-9	.	15	TRBJ1-1	CASSPPRQANTEAFF	TGTGCCAGCAGCCCCCCCAGACAGGCTAACACTGAAGCTTTCTTT
TRBD2	TRBV9	.	18	TRBJ2-1	CASSVSVTLGRAGNEQFF	TGTGCCAGCAGCGTATCGGTGACGCTCGGGAGGGCCGGCAATGAGCAGTTCTTC
TRBD1	TRBV29-1	.	13	TRBJ2-5	CSSEPGGWGTQYF	TGCAGCTCAGAACCAGGGGGCTGGGGGACCCAGTACTTC
TRBD2	TRBV6-6	.	14	TRBJ2-5	CASSTGLAYGTQYF	TGTGCCAGCAGTACGGGACTAGCTTACGGGACCCAGTACTTC
TRBD1	TRBV9	few	14	TRBJ1-2	CASSPGQGNYGYTF	TGTGCCAGCAGCCCGGGACAGGGGAACTATGGCTACACCTTC
.	TRBV7-6	.	13	TRBJ1-1	CASSRQVNTEAFF	TGTGCCAGCAGCAGGCAGGTGAACACTGAAGCTTTCTTT
.	TRBV14	.	16	TRBJ2-7	CASSLARGTGSYQQYF	TGTGCCAGCAGCCTCGCGCGGGGGACAGGAAGCTACCAGCAGTACTTC
TRBD1	TRBV11-2	.	17	TRBJ2-6	CASSHGQGDSGANVLTF	TGTGCCAGCAGCCACGGACAGGGCGACTCTGGGGCCAACGTCCTGACTTTC
TRBD1	TRBV28	.	14	TRBJ1-5	CASTGDRESQPQHF	TGTGCCAGCACCGGGGACAGGGAAAGTCAGCCCCAGCATTTT
.	TRBV10-2	.	14	TRBJ2-3	CASSEDSPTDTQYF	TGCGCCAGCAGTGAGGACAGTCCCACAGATACGCAGTATTTT
.	TRBV28	.	14	TRBJ2-7	CASSFQGSSYEQYF	TGTGCCAGCAGTTTCCAGGGGAGCTCCTACGAGCAGTACTTC
TRBD1	TRBV5-1	.	15	TRBJ2-7	CASSSLGTGAYEQYF	TGCGCCAGCAGCTCTCTTGGGACAGGGGCCTACGAGCAGTACTTC
.	TRBV2	.	15	TRBJ1-4	CASTIDGATNEKLFF	TGTGCCAGCACCATCGATGGAGCAACTAATGAAAAACTGTTTTTT
TRBD2	TRBV11-1	.	19	TRBJ2-5	CASSPFAGTSGGEGETQYF	TGTGCCAGCAGCCCATTTGCCGGGACTAGCGGGGGGGAGGGTGAGACCCAGTACTTC
TRBD1	TRBV5-4	once	15	TRBJ1-1	CASSLPDRGPLEAFF	TGTGCCAGCAGCTTACCCGACAGGGGGCCCCTTGAAGCTTTCTTT
.	TRBV14	.	16	TRBJ2-5	CASSQGSGALSETQYF	TGTGCCAGCAGCCAAGGGTCGGGAGCCCTATCAGAGACCCAGTACTTC
TRBD1	TRBV14	.	17	TRBJ2-5	CASSQEDAHRGKETQYF	TGTGCCAGCAGCCAAGAGGACGCCCACAGGGGCAAAGAGACCCAGTACTTC
.	TRBV27	.	17	TRBJ1-2	CASSLNYLGTGNYGYTF	TGTGCCAGCAGTTTAAATTATTTGGGAACAGGGAACTATGGCTACACCTTC
TRBD1	TRBV5-1	.	14	TRBJ1-2	CASEPGTGVYGYTF	TGCGCCAGCGAGCCCGGGACAGGGGTCTATGGCTACACCTTC